The rows below give T cell receptor beta chains drawn from one sample of a study of T cell changes during pregnancy in multiple sclerosis. Repertoires were generated with immunoSEQ multiplex PCR, while TCRdb's copy carries only in-frame clones and drops some. The table lists more than 35,000 clones, about 91% of them singletons. Specimen: CD8+ T cells from peripheral blood mononuclear cells, collected after pregnancy. The receptors were gathered from a female donor with multiple sclerosis, enrolled in a pregnancy study. CDR3s include the opening cysteine and the closing phenylalanine or tryptophan. D genes are given only for firm matches. The size field is filled for only some rows; it gives once, few, many or a size class.

V gene	J gene	clone size	D gene	CDR3 protein	CDR3 DNA
TRBV4-1	TRBJ2-2	-	-	CASSQASLMGVSLTGELFF	TGCGCCAGCAGCCAAGCTTCCCTTATGGGAGTCTCCCTCACCGGGGAGCTGTTTTTT
TRBV27	TRBJ2-7	once	-	CASSKRDEQYF	TGTGCCAGCAGTAAGAGAGACGAGCAGTACTTC
TRBV6-1	TRBJ1-4	few	TRBD1	CASSEAGGAEKLFF	TGTGCCAGCAGTGAAGCAGGGGGCGCGGAAAAACTGTTTTTT
TRBV2	TRBJ2-5	-	TRBD1	CASSGHSRGTGVQETQYF	TGTGCCAGCAGTGGTCATAGTAGAGGGACAGGGGTTCAGGAGACCCAGTACTTC
TRBV7-2	TRBJ1-3	-	-	CASSLEASSGNTIYF	TGTGCCAGCAGCTTGGAAGCGAGCTCTGGAAACACCATATATTTT
TRBV7-7	TRBJ2-7	-	TRBD1	CASSPGQGTYEQYF	TGTGCCAGCAGCCCGGGACAGGGGACCTACGAGCAGTACTTC
TRBV5-5	TRBJ2-3	-	-	CASSLFPEGDTQYF	TGTGCCAGCAGCTTGTTCCCGGAGGGGGATACGCAGTATTTT
TRBV12-5	TRBJ1-4	-	TRBD1	CASGSDQGANEKLFF	TGTGCTAGTGGTTCGGACCAGGGGGCGAATGAAAAACTGTTTTTT
TRBV5-6	TRBJ2-1	-	TRBD2	CASSEGQSGRRQFF	TGTGCCAGCAGCGAGGGCCAGAGCGGGAGGCGTCAGTTCTTC
TRBV4-3	TRBJ2-1	-	-	CASSQESGGINYNEQFF	TGCGCCAGCAGCCAAGAGAGTGGGGGGATTAATTACAATGAGCAGTTCTTC
TRBV27	TRBJ2-1	-	-	CASSWANTINEQFF	TGTGCCAGCAGTTGGGCCAATACCATCAATGAGCAGTTCTTC
TRBV5-4	TRBJ2-7	once	TRBD1	CASSPGTGTYEQYF	TGTGCCAGCAGCCCCGGGACAGGGACCTACGAGCAGTACTTC
TRBV4-3	TRBJ1-1	-	TRBD1	CASSQDAGQGVFEAFF	TGCGCCAGCAGCCAAGATGCTGGACAGGGGGTTTTTGAAGCTTTCTTT
TRBV6-5	TRBJ2-5	-	-	CASSRYGTVRETQYF	TGTGCCAGCAGCCGCTACGGAACAGTTCGGGAGACCCAGTACTTC
TRBV13	TRBJ2-1	-	-	CASSLAGEHEQFF	TGTGCCAGCAGCTTAGCGGGGGAGCATGAGCAGTTCTTC
TRBV19	TRBJ1-1	-	TRBD1	CASSLGQGTTEAFF	TGTGCCAGTAGTCTAGGACAGGGTACCACTGAAGCTTTCTTT
TRBV19	TRBJ2-1	-	TRBD2	CASSGASGGSNEQFF	TGTGCCAGTAGTGGGGCTAGCGGGGGGAGCAATGAGCAGTTCTTC
TRBV6-6	TRBJ2-1	-	-	CASSYSRQSINEQFF	TGTGCCAGCAGTTACTCAAGACAATCCATAAATGAGCAGTTCTTC
TRBV30	TRBJ2-1	-	-	CAWSYRYNEQFF	TGTGCCTGGAGTTACAGATACAATGAGCAGTTCTTC
TRBV7-6	TRBJ2-1	-	-	CASSFSGGAPLEQFF	TGTGCCAGCAGCTTTTCTGGCGGGGCCCCTCTTGAGCAGTTCTTC
TRBV9	TRBJ2-1	-	TRBD2	CASSGGTSGNEQFF	TGTGCCAGCAGCGGGGGGACTAGCGGTAATGAGCAGTTCTTC
TRBV7-9	TRBJ2-1	-	TRBD1	CASSSRQGNNEQFF	TGTGCCAGCAGCTCCCGACAGGGGAACAATGAGCAGTTCTTC
TRBV7-2	TRBJ2-7	-	TRBD2	CASSLVGLADEQYF	TGTGCCAGCAGCCTTGTCGGGCTAGCGGATGAGCAGTACTTC
TRBV4-1	TRBJ2-7	-	TRBD2	CASSQGLAGGSYEQYF	TGCGCCAGCAGCCAGGGACTAGCGGGAGGCTCCTACGAGCAGTACTTC
TRBV30	TRBJ1-1	-	-	CAWSVWARKAEAFF	TGTGCCTGGAGTGTGTGGGCCAGAAAGGCTGAAGCTTTCTTT
TRBV10-3	TRBJ2-1	-	-	CAISELDSGLAYNEQFF	TGTGCCATCAGTGAGCTGGACTCCGGGCTAGCTTACAATGAGCAGTTCTTC
TRBV11-2	TRBJ1-1	few	TRBD1	CASSAPGTGGWDTEAFF	TGTGCCAGCAGCGCGCCCGGGACAGGGGGTTGGGACACTGAAGCTTTCTTT
TRBV6-1	TRBJ2-3	-	TRBD2	CASSEILAGGPSTDTQYF	TGTGCCAGCAGCGAAATTCTAGCGGGGGGGCCGAGCACAGATACGCAGTATTTT
TRBV30	TRBJ2-3	-	-	CAWSVWSGASTDTQYF	TGTGCCTGGAGTGTATGGTCGGGTGCTAGCACAGATACGCAGTATTTT
TRBV11-2	TRBJ1-1	-	-	CASSLAGLRWYGNTEAFF	TGTGCCAGCAGCTTAGCAGGGCTCCGGTGGTATGGTAACACTGAAGCTTTCTTT
TRBV7-6	TRBJ2-1	-	TRBD2	CASSPTSGLEQFF	TGTGCCAGCAGCCCCACTAGCGGGCTTGAGCAGTTCTTC
TRBV19	TRBJ2-2	-	-	CASSITGRAGELFF	TGTGCCAGTAGTATCACAGGGCGGGCCGGGGAGCTGTTTTTT
TRBV6-6	TRBJ2-2	-	-	CASSYWQGGTGELFF	TGTGCCAGCAGTTACTGGCAGGGAGGCACCGGGGAGCTGTTTTTT
TRBV5-1	TRBJ2-3	-	TRBD2	CASSHLAGGGNTQYF	TGCGCCAGCAGCCACCTAGCGGGTGGTGGAAATACGCAGTATTTT
TRBV5-1	TRBJ1-1	-	-	CASSLVQGEAFF	TGCGCCAGCAGCTTGGTGCAGGGGGAAGCTTTCTTT
TRBV30	TRBJ1-5	-	-	CAWSVRGNQPQHF	TGTGCCTGGAGTGTGCGGGGAAATCAGCCCCAGCATTTT
TRBV2	TRBJ2-3	-	-	CASSEGPLGTDTQYF	TGTGCCAGCAGTGAAGGGCCCCTCGGCACAGATACGCAGTATTTT
TRBV28	TRBJ1-6	once	TRBD1	CASSDRVASPLHF	TGTGCCAGCTCAGACAGGGTGGCATCACCCCTCCACTTT
TRBV7-9	TRBJ2-5	-	TRBD2	CASSLVGLAGEETQYF	TGTGCCAGCAGCTTAGTCGGACTAGCGGGAGAAGAGACCCAGTACTTC
TRBV5-5	TRBJ2-1	-	TRBD1	CASSLYRGPLVEQFF	TGTGCCAGCAGCTTGTATAGGGGGCCGTTGGTTGAGCAGTTCTTC
TRBV7-8	TRBJ2-1	-	-	CASSFPLAGTSYNEQFF	TGTGCCAGCAGCTTTCCGCTCGCGGGAACCTCCTACAATGAGCAGTTCTTC
TRBV5-1	TRBJ2-3	-	TRBD2	CASSFTSGEVDTQYF	TGCGCCAGCAGCTTCACTAGCGGGGAGGTAGATACGCAGTATTTT
TRBV6-4	TRBJ2-1	-	-	CASSDSGGDYNEQFF	TGTGCCAGCAGTGACTCGGGCGGGGACTACAATGAGCAGTTCTTC
TRBV11-1	TRBJ2-2	-	TRBD1	CASRTGGWDTGELFF	TGTGCCAGCAGGACAGGGGGATGGGACACCGGGGAGCTGTTTTTT
TRBV30	TRBJ2-3	-	-	CAWSETSGTDTQYF	TGTGCCTGGAGTGAGACTAGTGGCACAGATACGCAGTATTTT
TRBV4-3	TRBJ2-2	-	TRBD2	CASSQDSSGGNTGELFF	TGCGCCAGCAGCCAGGATTCCAGCGGGGGGAACACCGGGGAGCTGTTTTTT
TRBV13	TRBJ2-2	-	TRBD2	CASSPTSGTNTGELFF	TGTGCCAGCAGCCCTACTAGCGGCACGAACACCGGGGAGCTGTTTTTT
TRBV5-6	TRBJ2-1	-	-	CASSTDMNEQFF	TGTGCCAGCAGCACGGACATGAATGAGCAGTTCTTC
TRBV19	TRBJ2-7	once	TRBD1	CASSSRDRSSYEQYF	TGTGCCAGTAGTTCGAGGGACAGGAGCTCCTACGAGCAGTACTTC